The rows below give T cell receptor beta chains drawn from one sample of a study of preoperative IRX-2 immunotherapy in early breast cancer. The assay was immunoSEQ multiplex PCR, and TCRdb's table has in-frame clones only and misses some. The table lists roughly 62,000 clones, around 94% of them singletons, with approximately 1.8% in the top ten. Sample collection occurred from a patient treated with IRX-2 immunotherapy. The receptor set was obtained from a human donor with breast cancer. Both conserved end residues are part of each CDR3. The order of the fields is CDR3 protein, CDR3 DNA, V gene, D gene, J gene, clone size. D genes are given only for firm matches. Only part of the rows carry a size: once, few, many, or a class if the clone is expanded.

CAWRPDWGSGQYF | TGTGCCTGGAGGCCCGATTGGGGATCGGGGCAGTACTTC | TRBV30 | NA | TRBJ2-7 | NA
CAALQDGGRNTIYF | TGTGCCGCCCTGCAAGATGGAGGAAGAAACACCATATATTTT | TRBV28 | NA | TRBJ1-3 | NA
CASSITGGSYEQYF | TGTGCCAGTAGTATTACAGGGGGCTCCTACGAGCAGTACTTC | TRBV19 | TRBD1 | TRBJ2-7 | NA
CASTRYGPGSNEQFF | TGTGCCAGCACCCGATATGGGCCCGGTAGTAATGAGCAGTTCTTC | TRBV7-2 | NA | TRBJ2-1 | NA
CASSLVISAQPQHF | TGTGCCAGCAGCTTAGTCATCTCAGCACAGCCCCAGCATTTT | TRBV7-2 | NA | TRBJ1-5 | NA
CASSLTGTDGYTF | TGTGCCAGCAGCCTGACCGGGACCGATGGCTACACCTTC | TRBV6-5 | NA | TRBJ1-2 | NA
CATSAWIGNQPQHF | TGTGCCACCAGCGCCTGGATTGGCAATCAGCCCCAGCATTTT | TRBV15 | NA | TRBJ1-5 | few
CASSIGQGNQPQHF | TGTGCCAGTAGTATAGGACAGGGGAATCAGCCCCAGCATTTT | TRBV19 | TRBD1 | TRBJ1-5 | NA
CASSSQFITNYGYTF | TGTGCCAGTTCTAGTCAGTTTATTACTAACTATGGCTACACCTTC | TRBV28 | NA | TRBJ1-2 | NA
CASSLNIANYGYTF | TGCGCCAGCAGCCTAAACATCGCTAACTATGGCTACACCTTC | TRBV5-1 | NA | TRBJ1-2 | NA
CAWSKVNQETQYF | TGTGCCTGGAGTAAGGTGAACCAAGAGACCCAGTACTTC | TRBV30 | NA | TRBJ2-5 | NA
CASSALSGGLDTQYF | TGTGCCAGCAGCGCCCTATCGGGGGGGTTAGATACGCAGTATTTT | TRBV9 | TRBD2 | TRBJ2-3 | NA
CASIGNSPSGANVLTF | TGCGCCAGCATTGGGAACAGCCCCTCTGGGGCCAACGTCCTGACTTTC | TRBV23-1 | NA | TRBJ2-6 | once
CASSSHGTGGFKDTQYF | TGTGCCAGCAGTTCGCACGGGACAGGGGGCTTTAAAGATACGCAGTATTTT | TRBV28 | TRBD1 | TRBJ2-3 | NA
CASSPGTGLGYTF | TGTGCCAGCTCACCGGGGACAGGGCTTGGCTACACCTTC | TRBV18 | TRBD1 | TRBJ1-2 | NA
CASSSGATNEKLFF | TGCGCCAGCAGCTCAGGGGCGACTAATGAAAAACTGTTTTTT | TRBV5-1 | NA | TRBJ1-4 | NA
CASPETGAPGTEAFF | TGTGCCAGCCCAGAAACAGGGGCCCCAGGCACTGAAGCTTTCTTT | TRBV7-9 | TRBD1 | TRBJ1-1 | NA
CAWRQGRAEAFF | TGTGCCTGGAGGCAGGGGCGGGCTGAAGCTTTCTTT | TRBV30 | NA | TRBJ1-1 | NA
CSVEVVAEQYF | TGCAGCGTTGAGGTAGTAGCCGAGCAGTACTTC | TRBV29-1 | NA | TRBJ2-7 | NA
CASSIPLFGDSYEQYF | TGTGCCAGCAGTATCCCGTTGTTTGGCGACTCCTACGAGCAGTACTTC | TRBV27 | NA | TRBJ2-7 | NA
CARSSRGDEQYF | TGTGCCAGAAGCTCCCGGGGTGACGAGCAGTACTTC | TRBV5-3 | NA | TRBJ2-7 | NA
CASSLAQMGTSPLHF | TGCGCCAGCAGCTTGGCCCAAATGGGGACTTCACCCCTCCACTTT | TRBV5-1 | NA | TRBJ1-6 | NA
CASSQGRTHRTGELFF | TGCGCCAGCAGCCAGGGACGGACCCATCGAACCGGGGAGCTGTTTTTT | TRBV4-1 | NA | TRBJ2-2 | NA